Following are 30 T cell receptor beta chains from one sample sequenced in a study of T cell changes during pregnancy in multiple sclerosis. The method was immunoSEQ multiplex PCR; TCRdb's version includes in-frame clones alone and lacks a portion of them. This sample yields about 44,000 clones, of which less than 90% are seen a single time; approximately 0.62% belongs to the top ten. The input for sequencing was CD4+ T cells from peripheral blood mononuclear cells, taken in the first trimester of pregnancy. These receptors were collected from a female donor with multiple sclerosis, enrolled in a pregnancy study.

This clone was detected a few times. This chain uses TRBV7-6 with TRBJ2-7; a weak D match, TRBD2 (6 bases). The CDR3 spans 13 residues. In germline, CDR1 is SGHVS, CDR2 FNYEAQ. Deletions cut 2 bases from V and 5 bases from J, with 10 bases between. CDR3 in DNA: TGTGCCAGCAGCTTAAGTCGGGGGAACGAGCAGTACTTC. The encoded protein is CASSLSRGNEQYF.

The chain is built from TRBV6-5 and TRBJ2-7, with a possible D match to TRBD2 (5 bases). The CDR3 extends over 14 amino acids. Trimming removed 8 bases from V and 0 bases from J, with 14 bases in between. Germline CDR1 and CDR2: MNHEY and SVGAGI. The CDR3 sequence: CASGAGKNSYEQYF. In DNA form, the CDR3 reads TGTGCCAGCGGCGCGGGTAAAAACTCCTACGAGCAGTACTTC.

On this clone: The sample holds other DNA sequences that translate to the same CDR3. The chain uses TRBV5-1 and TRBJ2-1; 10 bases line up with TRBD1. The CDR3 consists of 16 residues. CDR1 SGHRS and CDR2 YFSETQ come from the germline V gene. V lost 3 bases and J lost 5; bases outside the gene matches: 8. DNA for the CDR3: TGCGCCAGCAGCTGGGGTACCGGGACAGGGGACAATGAGCAGTTCTTC. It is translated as CASSWGTGTGDNEQFF.

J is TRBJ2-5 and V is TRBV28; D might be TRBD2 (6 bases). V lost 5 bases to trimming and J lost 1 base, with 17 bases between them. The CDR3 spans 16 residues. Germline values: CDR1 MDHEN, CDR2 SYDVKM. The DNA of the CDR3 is TGTGCCAGCAGTCCTTACCCGGGACTCCTCCAAGAGACCCAGTACTTC. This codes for CASSPYPGLLQETQYF. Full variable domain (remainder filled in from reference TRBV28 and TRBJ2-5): DVKVTQSSRYLVKRTGEKVFLECVQDMDHENMFWYRQDPGLGLRLIYFSYDVKMKEKGDIPEGYSVSREKKERFSLILESASTNQTSMYLCASSPYPGLLQETQYFGPGTRLLVL.

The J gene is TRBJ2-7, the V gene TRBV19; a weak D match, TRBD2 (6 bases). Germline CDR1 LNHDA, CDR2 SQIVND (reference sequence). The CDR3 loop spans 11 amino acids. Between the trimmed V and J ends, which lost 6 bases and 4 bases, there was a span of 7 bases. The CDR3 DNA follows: TGTGCCAGTAGGGAGGGGTACGAGCAGTACTTC. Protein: CASREGYEQYF.

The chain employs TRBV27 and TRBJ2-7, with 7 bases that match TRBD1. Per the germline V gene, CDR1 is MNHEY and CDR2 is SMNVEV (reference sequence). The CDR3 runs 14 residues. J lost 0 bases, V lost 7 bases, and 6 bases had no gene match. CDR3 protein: CASTKAGGSYEQYF. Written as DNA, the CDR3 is TGTGCCAGCACGAAGGCAGGGGGCTCCTACGAGCAGTACTTC.

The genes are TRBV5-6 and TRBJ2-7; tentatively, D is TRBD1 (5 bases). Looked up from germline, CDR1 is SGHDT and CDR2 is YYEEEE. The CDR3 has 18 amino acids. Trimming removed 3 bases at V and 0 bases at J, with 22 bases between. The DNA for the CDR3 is TGTGCCAGCAGCTACACCTTTTCGTCCAGGGATGGCTCCTACGAGCAGTACTTC. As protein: CASSYTFSSRDGSYEQYF.

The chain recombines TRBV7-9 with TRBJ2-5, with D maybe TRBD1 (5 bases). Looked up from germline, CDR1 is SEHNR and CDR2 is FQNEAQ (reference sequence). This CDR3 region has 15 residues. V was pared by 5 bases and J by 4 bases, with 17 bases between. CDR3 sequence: CASSRIVGQGETQYF. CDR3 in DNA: TGTGCCAGCAGCCGGATAGTAGGGCAGGGAGAGACCCAGTACTTC.

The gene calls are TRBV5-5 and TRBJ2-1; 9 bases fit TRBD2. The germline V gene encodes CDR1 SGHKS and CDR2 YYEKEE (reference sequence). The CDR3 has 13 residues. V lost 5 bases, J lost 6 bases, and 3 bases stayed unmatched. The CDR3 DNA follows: TGTGCCAGCAGACGGACTAGCGCCAATGAGCAGTTCTTC. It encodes CASRRTSANEQFF.

The CDR3 loop is CASSLRGGLGHYEQYF. The CDR3 nucleotides read TGTGCCAGCAGCTTACGGGGGGGACTAGGTCACTACGAGCAGTACTTC. This chain uses TRBV5-4 with TRBJ2-7; TRBD2 matches 8 bases. This CDR3 has 16 amino acids. The germline V gene has CDR1 SGHNT and CDR2 YYREEE (reference sequence). Germline trimming cut 2 bases from V and 3 bases from J; bases unmatched to any gene: 10.

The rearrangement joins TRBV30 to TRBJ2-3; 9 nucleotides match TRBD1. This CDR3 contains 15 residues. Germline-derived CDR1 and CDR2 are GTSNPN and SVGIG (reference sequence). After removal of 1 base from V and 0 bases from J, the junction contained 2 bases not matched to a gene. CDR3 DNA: TGTGCCTGGAGTGGGGGGACAGGGAGCACAGATACGCAGTATTTT. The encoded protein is CAWSGGTGSTDTQYF.

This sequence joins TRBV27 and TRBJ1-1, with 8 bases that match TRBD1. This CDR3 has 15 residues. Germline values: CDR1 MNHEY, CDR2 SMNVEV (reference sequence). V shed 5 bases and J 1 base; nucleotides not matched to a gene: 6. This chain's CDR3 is CASSDAGGPNTEAFF. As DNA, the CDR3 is TGTGCCAGCAGTGATGCAGGGGGCCCGAACACTGAAGCTTTCTTT.

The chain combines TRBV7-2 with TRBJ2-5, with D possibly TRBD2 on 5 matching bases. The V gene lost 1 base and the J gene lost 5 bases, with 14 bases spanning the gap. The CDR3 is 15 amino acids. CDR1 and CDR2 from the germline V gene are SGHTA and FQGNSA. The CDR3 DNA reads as TGTGCCAGCAGCTTAGAAGCCGGGGTTCGCGAGACCCAGTACTTC. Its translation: CASSLEAGVRETQYF.

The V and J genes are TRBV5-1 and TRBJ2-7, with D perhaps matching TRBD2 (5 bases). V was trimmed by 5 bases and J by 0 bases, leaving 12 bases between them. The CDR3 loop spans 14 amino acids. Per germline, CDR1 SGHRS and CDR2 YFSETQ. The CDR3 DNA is TGCGCCAGCAGAATCACCGCGGGCTCCTACGAGCAGTACTTC. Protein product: CASRITAGSYEQYF. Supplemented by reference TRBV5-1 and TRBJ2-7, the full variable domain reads KAGVTQTPRYLIKTRGQQVTLSCSPISGHRSVSWYQQTPGQGLQFLFEYFSETQRNKGNFPGRFSGRQFSNSRSEMNVSTLELGDSALYLCASRITAGSYEQYFGPGTRLTVT.

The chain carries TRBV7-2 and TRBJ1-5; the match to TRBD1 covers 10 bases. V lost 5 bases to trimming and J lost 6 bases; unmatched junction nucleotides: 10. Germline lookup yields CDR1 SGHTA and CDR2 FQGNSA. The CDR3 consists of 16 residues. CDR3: CASSPDRGRLGQPQHF. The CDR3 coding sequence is TGTGCCAGCAGCCCAGACAGGGGGCGCTTGGGTCAGCCCCAGCATTTT.

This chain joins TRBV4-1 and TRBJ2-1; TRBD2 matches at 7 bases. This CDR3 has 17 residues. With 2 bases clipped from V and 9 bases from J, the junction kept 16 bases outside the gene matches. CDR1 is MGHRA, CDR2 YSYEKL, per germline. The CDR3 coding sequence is TGCGCCAGCAGCCAAAAGCGAGCGGGGCATACGAGGGGTGAGCAGTTCTTC. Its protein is CASSQKRAGHTRGEQFF.

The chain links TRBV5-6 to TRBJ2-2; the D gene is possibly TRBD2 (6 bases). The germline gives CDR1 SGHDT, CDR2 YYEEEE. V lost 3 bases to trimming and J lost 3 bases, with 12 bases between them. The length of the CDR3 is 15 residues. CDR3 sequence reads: CASSSVGRHTGELFF. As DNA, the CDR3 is TGTGCCAGCAGCTCCGTAGGGAGGCACACCGGGGAGCTGTTTTTT.

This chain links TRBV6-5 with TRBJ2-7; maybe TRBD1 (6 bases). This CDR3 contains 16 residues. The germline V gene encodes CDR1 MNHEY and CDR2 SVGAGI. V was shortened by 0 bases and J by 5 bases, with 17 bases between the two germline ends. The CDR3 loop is CASSYSSTGIQNEQYF. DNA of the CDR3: TGTGCCAGCAGTTACTCGAGTACAGGGATACAGAACGAGCAGTACTTC.

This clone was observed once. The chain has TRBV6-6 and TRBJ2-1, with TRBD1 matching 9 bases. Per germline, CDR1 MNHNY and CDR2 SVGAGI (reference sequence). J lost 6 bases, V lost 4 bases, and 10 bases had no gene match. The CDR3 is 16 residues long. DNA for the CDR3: TGTGCCAGCAGTTCGATGGGACAGGGAGTTCCCAATGAGCAGTTCTTC. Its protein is CASSSMGQGVPNEQFF.

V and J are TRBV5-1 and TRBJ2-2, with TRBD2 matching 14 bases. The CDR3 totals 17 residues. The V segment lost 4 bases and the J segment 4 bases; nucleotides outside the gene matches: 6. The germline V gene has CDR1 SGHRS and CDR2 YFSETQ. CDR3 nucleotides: TGCGCCAGCAGCAGGGGACTAGCGGGAGCGGGCACCGGGGAGCTGTTTTTT. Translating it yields CASSRGLAGAGTGELFF.

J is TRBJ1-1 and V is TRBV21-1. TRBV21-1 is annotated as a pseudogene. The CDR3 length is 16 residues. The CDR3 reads CASSAREDGMNTEAFF. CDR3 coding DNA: TGTGCCAGCAGCGCCCGGGAGGACGGGATGAACACTGAAGCTTTCTTT.

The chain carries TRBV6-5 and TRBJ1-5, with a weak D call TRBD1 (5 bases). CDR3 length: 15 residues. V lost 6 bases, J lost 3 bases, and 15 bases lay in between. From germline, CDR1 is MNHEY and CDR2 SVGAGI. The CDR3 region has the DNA TGTGCCAGCAGCCCTTTAGGGGCCCCCAATCAGCCCCAGCATTTT. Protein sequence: CASSPLGAPNQPQHF.

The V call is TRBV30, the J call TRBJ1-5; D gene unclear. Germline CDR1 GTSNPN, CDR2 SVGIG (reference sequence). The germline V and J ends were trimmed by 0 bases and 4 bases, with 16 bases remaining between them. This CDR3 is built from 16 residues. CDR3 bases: TGTGCCTGGAGTGTATTTAGCGGGCAGAGGAATCAGCCCCAGCATTTT. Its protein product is CAWSVFSGQRNQPQHF. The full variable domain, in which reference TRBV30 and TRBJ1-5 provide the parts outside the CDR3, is SQTIHQWPATLVQPVGSPLSLECTVEGTSNPNLYWYRQAAGRGLQLLFYSVGIGQISSEVPQNLSASRPQDRQFILSSKKLLLSDSGFYLCAWSVFSGQRNQPQHFGDGTRLSIL.

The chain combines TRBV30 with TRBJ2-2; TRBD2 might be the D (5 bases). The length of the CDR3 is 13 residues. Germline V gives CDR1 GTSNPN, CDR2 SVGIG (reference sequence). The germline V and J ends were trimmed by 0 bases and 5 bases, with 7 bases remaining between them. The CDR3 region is CAWSVTGTGELFF. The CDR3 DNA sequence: TGTGCCTGGAGTGTAACGGGGACCGGGGAGCTGTTTTTT.

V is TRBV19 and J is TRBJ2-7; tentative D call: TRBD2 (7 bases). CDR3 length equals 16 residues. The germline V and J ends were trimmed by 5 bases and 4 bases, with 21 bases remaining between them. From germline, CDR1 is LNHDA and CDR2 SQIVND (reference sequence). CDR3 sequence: CASSDPNGGRGYEQYF. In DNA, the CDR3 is TGTGCCAGTAGTGACCCGAACGGAGGGAGGGGGTACGAGCAGTACTTC.

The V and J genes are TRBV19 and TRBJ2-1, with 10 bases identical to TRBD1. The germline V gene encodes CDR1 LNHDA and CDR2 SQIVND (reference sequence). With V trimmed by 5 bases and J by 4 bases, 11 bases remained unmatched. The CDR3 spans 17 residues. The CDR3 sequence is CASSARDRGYLYNEQFF. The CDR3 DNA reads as TGTGCCAGTAGTGCCCGGGACAGGGGCTATCTTTACAATGAGCAGTTCTTC.

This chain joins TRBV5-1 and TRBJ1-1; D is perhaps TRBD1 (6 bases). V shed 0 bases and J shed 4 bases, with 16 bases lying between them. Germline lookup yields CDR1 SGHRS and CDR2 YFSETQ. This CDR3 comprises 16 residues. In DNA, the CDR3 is TGCGCCAGCAGCTTGGCCGGGGGGCCATCAGGCACTGAAGCTTTCTTT. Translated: CASSLAGGPSGTEAFF.

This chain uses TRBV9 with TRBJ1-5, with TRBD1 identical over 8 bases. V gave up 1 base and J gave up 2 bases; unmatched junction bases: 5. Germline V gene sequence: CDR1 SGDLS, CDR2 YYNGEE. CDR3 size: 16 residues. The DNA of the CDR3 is TGTGCCAGCAGCGTACAGGGGGCATCGGGCAATCAGCCCCAGCATTTT. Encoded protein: CASSVQGASGNQPQHF.

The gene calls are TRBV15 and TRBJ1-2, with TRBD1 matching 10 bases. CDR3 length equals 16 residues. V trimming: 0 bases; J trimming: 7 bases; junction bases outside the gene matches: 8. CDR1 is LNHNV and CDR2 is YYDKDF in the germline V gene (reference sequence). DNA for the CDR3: TGTGCCACCAGCAGAGATGGGACAGGGGTTGATTTTGGCTACACCTTC. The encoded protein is CATSRDGTGVDFGYTF.

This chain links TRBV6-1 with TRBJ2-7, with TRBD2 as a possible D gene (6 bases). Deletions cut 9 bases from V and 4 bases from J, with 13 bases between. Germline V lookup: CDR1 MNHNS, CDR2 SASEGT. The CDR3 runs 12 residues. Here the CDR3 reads CASSGGIYEQYF. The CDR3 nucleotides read TGTGCCAGTTCAGGCGGGATTTACGAGCAGTACTTC.